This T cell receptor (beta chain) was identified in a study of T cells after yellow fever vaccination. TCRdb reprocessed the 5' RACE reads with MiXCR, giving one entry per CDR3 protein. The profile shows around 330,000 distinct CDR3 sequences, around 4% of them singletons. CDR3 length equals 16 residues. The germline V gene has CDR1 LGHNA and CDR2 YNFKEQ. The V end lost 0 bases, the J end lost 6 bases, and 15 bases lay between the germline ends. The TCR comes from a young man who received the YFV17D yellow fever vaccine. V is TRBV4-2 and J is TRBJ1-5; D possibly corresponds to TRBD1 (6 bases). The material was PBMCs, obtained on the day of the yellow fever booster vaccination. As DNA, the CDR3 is TGTGCCAGCAGCCAAGATCCCGGGGGGGCTGGTCAGCCCCAGCATTTT. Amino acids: CASSQDPGGAGQPQHF.